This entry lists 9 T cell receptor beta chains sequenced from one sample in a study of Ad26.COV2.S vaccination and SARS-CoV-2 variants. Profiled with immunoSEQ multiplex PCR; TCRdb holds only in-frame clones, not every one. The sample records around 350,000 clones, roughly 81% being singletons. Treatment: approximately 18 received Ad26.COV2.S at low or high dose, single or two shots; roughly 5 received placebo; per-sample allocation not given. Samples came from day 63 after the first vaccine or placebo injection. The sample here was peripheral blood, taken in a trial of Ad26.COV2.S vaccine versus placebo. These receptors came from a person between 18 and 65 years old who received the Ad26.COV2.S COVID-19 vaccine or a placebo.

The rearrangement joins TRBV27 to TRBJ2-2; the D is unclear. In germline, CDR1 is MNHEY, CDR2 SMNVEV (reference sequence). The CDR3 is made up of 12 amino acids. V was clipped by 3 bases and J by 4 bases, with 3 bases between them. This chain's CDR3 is CASSFPTGELFF. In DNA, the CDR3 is TGTGCCAGCAGTTTCCCCACCGGGGAGCTGTTTTTT.

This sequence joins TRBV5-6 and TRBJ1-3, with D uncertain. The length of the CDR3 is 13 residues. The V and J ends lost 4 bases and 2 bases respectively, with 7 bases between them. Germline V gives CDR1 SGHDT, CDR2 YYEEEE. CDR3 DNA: TGTGCCAGCAGCGGGGTAGCTGGAAACACCATATATTTT. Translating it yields CASSGVAGNTIYF. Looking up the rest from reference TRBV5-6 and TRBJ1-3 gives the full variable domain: DAGVTQSPTHLIKTRGQQVTLRCSPKSGHDTVSWYQQALGQGPQFIFQYYEEEERQRGNFPDRFSGHQFPNYSSELNVNALLLGDSALYLCASSGVAGNTIYFGEGSWLTVV.

The CDR3 region has the DNA TGTGCCAGCACCCCCCTAGCGGGACCCCGTAATGAGCAGTTCTTC. The encoded protein is CASTPLAGPRNEQFF. This chain uses TRBV6-1 with TRBJ2-1; 9 nucleotides agree with TRBD2. The J segment lost 7 bases and the V segment lost 7 bases, leaving 11 bases of the junction unmatched. The germline V gene has CDR1 MNHNS and CDR2 SASEGT. The CDR3 is 15 amino acids.

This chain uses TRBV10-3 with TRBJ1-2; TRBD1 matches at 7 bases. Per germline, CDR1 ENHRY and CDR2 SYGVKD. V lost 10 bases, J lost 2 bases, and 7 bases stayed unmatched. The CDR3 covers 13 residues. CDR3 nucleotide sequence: TGTGCCACCGGCGGGACAGCAAACTATGGCTACACCTTC. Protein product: CATGGTANYGYTF.

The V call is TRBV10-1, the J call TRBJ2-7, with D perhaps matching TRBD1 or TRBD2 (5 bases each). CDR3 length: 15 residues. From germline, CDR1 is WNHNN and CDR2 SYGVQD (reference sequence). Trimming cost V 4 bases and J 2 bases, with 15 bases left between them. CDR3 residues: CASSGQDGDPYEQYF. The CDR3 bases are TGCGCCAGCAGTGGCCAAGACGGGGACCCCTACGAGCAGTACTTC.

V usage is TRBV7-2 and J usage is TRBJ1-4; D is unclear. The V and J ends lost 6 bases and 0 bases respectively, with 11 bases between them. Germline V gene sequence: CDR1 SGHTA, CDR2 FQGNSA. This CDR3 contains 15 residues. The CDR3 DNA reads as TGTGCCAGCAGTTCTCAGTATGCAACTAATGAAAAACTGTTTTTT. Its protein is CASSSQYATNEKLFF. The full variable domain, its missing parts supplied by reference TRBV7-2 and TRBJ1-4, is GAGVSQSPSNKVTEKGKDVELRCDPISGHTALYWYRQSLGQGLEFLIYFQGNSAPDKSGLPSDRFSAERTGGSVSTLTIQRTQQEDSAVYLCASSSQYATNEKLFFGSGTQLSVL.

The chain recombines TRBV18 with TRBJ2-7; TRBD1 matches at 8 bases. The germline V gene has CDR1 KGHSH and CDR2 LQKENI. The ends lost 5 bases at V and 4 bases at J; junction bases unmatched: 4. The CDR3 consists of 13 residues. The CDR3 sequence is CASSSRDRYEQYF. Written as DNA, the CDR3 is TGTGCCAGCTCATCCCGGGACAGGTACGAGCAGTACTTC.

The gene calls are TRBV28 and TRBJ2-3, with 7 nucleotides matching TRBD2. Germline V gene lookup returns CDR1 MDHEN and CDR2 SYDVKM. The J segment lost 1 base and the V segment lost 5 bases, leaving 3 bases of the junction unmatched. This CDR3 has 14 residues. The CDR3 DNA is TGTGCCAGCAGTGGGACTACTCGCACAGATACGCAGTATTTT. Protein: CASSGTTRTDTQYF. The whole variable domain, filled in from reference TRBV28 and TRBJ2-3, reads DVKVTQSSRYLVKRTGEKVFLECVQDMDHENMFWYRQDPGLGLRLIYFSYDVKMKEKGDIPEGYSVSREKKERFSLILESASTNQTSMYLCASSGTTRTDTQYFGPGTRLTVL.

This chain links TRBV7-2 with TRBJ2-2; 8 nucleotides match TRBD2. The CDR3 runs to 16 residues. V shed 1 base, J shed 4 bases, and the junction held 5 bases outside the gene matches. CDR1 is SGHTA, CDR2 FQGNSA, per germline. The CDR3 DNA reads TGTGCCAGCAGCTTAGTAAGCACTAGCGGCACCGGGGAGCTGTTTTTT. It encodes CASSLVSTSGTGELFF.